The TCR beta chain described here comes from a study of blood T cell repertoires in COVID-19. The wider study: Acute and convalescent COVID-19 samples came from the United States, Italy and Spain. T cells, B-cell-depleted T cells, or PBMCs supplied cDNA or gDNA.

After removal of 4 bases from V and 3 bases from J, the junction contained 10 bases not matched to a gene. There are 16 residues in the CDR3. Germline V gives CDR1 ENHRY, CDR2 SYGVKD. This clone appeared once. Authors' methods: Researchers report that nucleated cell counts were estimated from reference gene primer amplification. Only in-frame clones appear in the TCRdb table, and some are missing; sequencing was by immunoSEQ multiplex PCR. That table supplies the V and J calls and clone size; D and trimming were determined from the DNA. The table includes 120,000 to 150,000 clones, over 75% detected once.

Sequenced material: peripheral blood. This receptor was taken from a woman in her sixties with COVID-19, enrolled during active disease. The V and J genes are TRBV10-3 and TRBJ2-3; 7 bases agree with TRBD1. CDR3 nucleotide sequence: TGTGCCATCAGTGTAGGGGGCGCCGGGTTGACAGATACGCAGTATTTT. It translates to CAISVGGAGLTDTQYF.